One and the same sample provided the 32 T cell receptor beta chains below, sequenced in a study of shared clonotypes between healthy human individuals. Assay: immunoSEQ multiplex PCR; the TCRdb copy retains only in-frame clones and omits some. Of roughly 1 million clones in the sample, 70% to 80% were seen once. Sequencing was performed on memory CD4+ T cells sorted from blood. The sample's subset: CD45RA-negative fraction. These receptors all stem from a man between 18 and 35 years old in good health.

The rearrangement uses TRBV25-1 and TRBJ2-3; D unresolved. The length of the CDR3 is 12 residues. The germline V and J ends were trimmed by 3 bases and 5 bases, with 6 bases remaining between them. Germline V gene data show CDR1 as MGHDK and CDR2 as SYGVNS. The CDR3 here is CASSDSRDTQYF. The CDR3 DNA reads as TGTGCCAGCAGTGATTCACGAGATACGCAGTATTTT.

This clone was counted many times. The genes are TRBV4-1 and TRBJ2-1, with D uncertain. The CDR3 consists of 11 residues. Trimming stripped 0 bases from V and 10 bases from J, with 4 bases between. Germline CDR1 and CDR2: MGHRA and YSYEKL. The CDR3: CASSQDQEQFF. CDR3 nucleotide sequence: TGCGCCAGCAGCCAAGATCAGGAGCAGTTCTTC.

This clone has at least ten counts. The DNA for the CDR3 is TGTGCCAGCAGTGCGGACAGGAACATTCAGTACTTC. It encodes CASSADRNIQYF. The chain recombines TRBV2 with TRBJ2-4, with 7 positions matching TRBD1. The junction had 1 base not matched to a gene; V was cut back by 4 bases and J by 7 bases. The CDR3 is 12 residues long. Germline V gene lookup returns CDR1 SNHLY and CDR2 FYNNEI.

This clone showed up just once. The chain is built from TRBV11-2 and TRBJ2-1, with 8 bases fitting TRBD2. Trimming at V came to 3 bases and at J to 4 bases, leaving 8 bases not matched to a gene. Germline V gives CDR1 SGHAT, CDR2 FQNNGV. CDR3 length: 16 amino acids. The CDR3 DNA follows: TGTGCCAGCAGCTTTGGACCGAGCGGGAGATACAATGAGCAGTTCTTC. Its protein is CASSFGPSGRYNEQFF.

The chain has TRBV5-1 and TRBJ2-7; 12 bases align to TRBD1. V shed 0 bases and J 10 bases; nucleotides not matched to a gene: 8. Germline values: CDR1 SGHRS, CDR2 YFSETQ. The CDR3 has 15 residues. The DNA for the CDR3 is TGCGCCAGCAGCTTGGTTTTGGGACAGGGGGCCGGCCAGTACTTC. Translated: CASSLVLGQGAGQYF.

The genes are TRBV10-3 and TRBJ2-1; tentative D call: TRBD1 (7 bases). Trimming took 4 bases from V and 3 from J, leaving 13 bases between them. Germline CDR1 reads ENHRY; CDR2 reads SYGVKD. The CDR3 length is 15 residues. For the CDR3, the DNA is TGTGCCATCAGTGGAGGAGGGGGCAGCTACAATGAGCAGTTCTTC. Its translation: CAISGGGGSYNEQFF.

This sequence joins TRBV27 and TRBJ2-6; D perhaps matches TRBD2 (6 bases). The germline V and J ends were trimmed by 0 bases and 2 bases, with 17 bases remaining between them. CDR1 MNHEY and CDR2 SMNVEV come from the germline V gene (reference sequence). The CDR3 runs to 19 residues. The CDR3 here is CASSLSLGRRLAGANVLTF. The CDR3 nucleotides are TGTGCCAGCAGTTTATCCTTGGGGAGGAGGTTAGCTGGGGCCAACGTCCTGACTTTC.

This chain joins TRBV9 and TRBJ1-2; TRBD1 is a possible D gene (5 bases). In germline, CDR1 is SGDLS, CDR2 YYNGEE. V lost 3 bases and J 4 bases, leaving 16 bases between the germline ends. CDR3 size: 15 residues. CDR3 protein: CASSAGTQGPYGYTF. The CDR3 DNA sequence: TGTGCCAGCAGCGCTGGGACGCAGGGCCCCTATGGCTACACCTTC.

This clone was counted once. V and J are TRBV7-9 and TRBJ1-1, with 9 bases matching TRBD1. The CDR3 covers 16 residues. CDR1 is SEHNR, CDR2 FQNEAQ, per germline (reference sequence). Trimming at V came to 5 bases and at J to 1 base, leaving 8 bases not matched to a gene. The CDR3 sequence is CASSRSPTGGNTEAFF. CDR3 nucleotides: TGTGCCAGCAGCCGGAGTCCGACAGGGGGGAACACTGAAGCTTTCTTT.

Details on this clone: Distinct nucleotide sequences in the sample also encode this CDR3. This chain links TRBV7-9 with TRBJ2-7; tentative D call: TRBD2 (5 bases). Trimming cost V 6 bases and J 3 bases, with 6 bases left between them. The CDR3 contains 11 residues. Looked up from germline, CDR1 is SEHNR and CDR2 is FQNEAQ (reference sequence). Here the CDR3 reads CASSRDYEQYF. The CDR3 DNA sequence: TGTGCCAGCAGTCGGGACTACGAGCAGTACTTC.

The chain uses TRBV5-1 and TRBJ2-1, with a tentative D call TRBD1 (5 bases). Trimming removed 0 bases from V and 8 bases from J, with 15 bases in between. Germline V lookup: CDR1 SGHRS, CDR2 YFSETQ. The CDR3 is 15 residues long. CDR3 in amino acids: CASSLEGASADEQFF. CDR3 in DNA: TGCGCCAGCAGCTTGGAAGGGGCGAGTGCCGATGAGCAGTTCTTC.

V usage is TRBV9 and J usage is TRBJ2-3, with 7 bases matching TRBD1. The CDR3 spans 15 residues. Germline V gene lookup returns CDR1 SGDLS and CDR2 YYNGEE. Trimming at V came to 4 bases and at J to 2 bases, leaving 7 bases not matched to a gene. The CDR3 DNA reads as TGTGCCAGCAGCCCCCGACAGGGTAACACAGATACGCAGTATTTT. Residues: CASSPRQGNTDTQYF. Together with reference TRBV9 and TRBJ2-3, the CDR3 gives the full variable domain: DSGVTQTPKHLITATGQRVTLRCSPRSGDLSVYWYQQSLDQGLQFLIQYYNGEERAKGNILERFSAQQFPDLHSELNLSSLELGDSALYFCASSPRQGNTDTQYFGPGTRLTVL.

The rearrangement joins TRBV15 to TRBJ1-2; 11 bases map to TRBD1. J gave up 2 bases and V 0 bases, and 8 bases lay outside the gene matches. Germline CDR1 and CDR2: LNHNV and YYDKDF (reference sequence). The CDR3 spans 18 residues. This CDR3 reads CATSRDMQGQGGNYGYTF. The CDR3 nucleotides read TGTGCCACCAGCAGAGATATGCAGGGACAGGGGGGGAACTATGGCTACACCTTC.

The chain has TRBV6-6 and TRBJ1-6, with 7 bases lining up with TRBD1. This CDR3 comprises 16 residues. In germline, CDR1 is MNHNY, CDR2 SVGAGI (reference sequence). With 6 bases clipped from V and 5 bases from J, the junction kept 10 bases outside the gene matches. This chain's CDR3 is CASRPDRARDNSPLHF. CDR3 sequence (DNA): TGTGCCAGCAGACCTGACAGGGCAAGGGATAATTCACCCCTCCACTTT.

This chain joins TRBV18 and TRBJ2-1, with TRBD2 identical over 11 bases. After removal of 2 bases from V and 7 bases from J, the junction contained 4 bases not matched to a gene. Germline CDR1 and CDR2: KGHSH and LQKENI. The CDR3 totals 15 residues. CDR3 protein: CASSPFLAGGNEQFF. For the CDR3, the DNA is TGTGCCAGCTCACCATTCCTAGCGGGAGGAAATGAGCAGTTCTTC.

The chain carries TRBV6-5 and TRBJ2-3, with D possibly being TRBD2 (7 bases). The CDR3 spans 15 residues. V was clipped by 5 bases and J by 2 bases, with 14 bases between them. The germline V gene encodes CDR1 MNHEY and CDR2 SVGAGI. CDR3 region: CASSGGGRVTDTQYF. The CDR3 DNA reads as TGTGCCAGCAGTGGGGGGGGCCGGGTCACAGATACGCAGTATTTT.

This clone was observed a few times. CDR3 region: CASSLGMQGQETQYF. In nucleotides, the CDR3 is TGTGCCAGCAGCTTAGGGATGCAGGGACAAGAGACCCAGTACTTC. J is TRBJ2-5 and V is TRBV7-9; perhaps TRBD1 as D (5 bases). CDR3 length: 15 residues. Trimming removed 1 base at V and 2 bases at J, with 11 bases between. CDR1 and CDR2 (germline): SEHNR, FQNEAQ (reference sequence).

The chain links TRBV5-1 to TRBJ1-1; 10 bases line up with TRBD1. Germline loops: CDR1 SGHRS, CDR2 YFSETQ. The CDR3 spans 16 residues. The V and J ends lost 0 bases and 4 bases, in that order; junction bases with no gene match: 6. The CDR3 DNA is TGCGCCAGCAGCTTGGGGGACAGGGGAGTTGGCACTGAAGCTTTCTTT. It yields the protein CASSLGDRGVGTEAFF.

This clone was counted a single time. The CDR3 loop reads CASSLGPEAGANEQFF. Written as DNA, the CDR3 is TGCGCCAGCAGCTTGGGACCTGAGGCGGGGGCGAATGAGCAGTTCTTC. The chain joins TRBV5-1 to TRBJ2-1; tentative D call: TRBD2 (7 bases). This CDR3 contains 16 residues. V was shortened by 0 bases and J by 7 bases, with 17 bases between the two germline ends. The germline CDR1 and CDR2 sequences are SGHRS and YFSETQ.

This clone appeared a few times. The V gene is TRBV30, the J gene TRBJ1-5, with 7 nucleotides matching TRBD1. Germline CDR1 GTSNPN, CDR2 SVGIG (reference sequence). Trimming cost V 2 bases and J 0 bases; bases outside gene matches: 10. The CDR3 is 17 residues long. CDR3 protein: CAWSSDRITFSNQPQHF. CDR3 nucleotide sequence: TGTGCCTGGAGTTCGGACAGGATCACTTTTAGCAATCAGCCCCAGCATTTT.

This sequence joins TRBV15 and TRBJ1-1; a possible D gene is TRBD1 (5 bases). V was cut by 2 bases and J by 5 bases, with 9 bases left in between. The CDR3 consists of 13 residues. Germline lookup yields CDR1 LNHNV and CDR2 YYDKDF (reference sequence). The CDR3 coding sequence is TGTGCCACCAGCAGACAACAGGAGACTGAAGCTTTCTTT. Translation: CATSRQQETEAFF.

The gene calls are TRBV5-1 and TRBJ2-1; 7 bases align to TRBD2. This CDR3 spans 16 amino acids. Trimming cost V 4 bases and J 7 bases; bases outside gene matches: 14. The germline V gene has CDR1 SGHRS and CDR2 YFSETQ. CDR3 loop: CASSPVALGGSNEQFF. The CDR3 nucleotides read TGCGCCAGCAGCCCCGTTGCCCTCGGGGGGTCTAATGAGCAGTTCTTC.

J is TRBJ1-4 and V is TRBV28; D ambiguous. Germline loops: CDR1 MDHEN, CDR2 SYDVKM. The CDR3 extends over 17 amino acids. Trimming stripped 10 bases from V and 1 base from J, with 22 bases between. DNA for the CDR3: TGTGCCACCATTTCCGCCGGGGTCTTGGGAACTAATGAAAAACTGTTTTTT. Translated, it gives CATISAGVLGTNEKLFF. The full variable domain, in which reference TRBV28 and TRBJ1-4 provide the parts outside the CDR3, is DVKVTQSSRYLVKRTGEKVFLECVQDMDHENMFWYRQDPGLGLRLIYFSYDVKMKEKGDIPEGYSVSREKKERFSLILESASTNQTSMYLCATISAGVLGTNEKLFFGSGTQLSVL.

About this clone itself: This clone may be a read error of a much larger clone one base away. The same CDR3 is also encoded by other DNA sequences in this sample. J is TRBJ1-1 and V is TRBV6-1; D is unresolved. CDR3 length: 14 residues. Germline V lookup: CDR1 MNHNS, CDR2 SASEGT. CDR3 nucleotides: TGTGCCAGCAGTGACTCTTCGCGGGCGGCTGAGGCTTTCTTT. It encodes CASSDSSRAAEAFF.

This chain connects TRBV5-1 to TRBJ2-5; perhaps D is TRBD1 or TRBD2 (7 bases each). Germline CDR1 is SGHRS and CDR2 is YFSETQ. CDR3 length: 16 residues. The V gene lost 0 bases and the J gene lost 1 base, with 13 bases spanning the gap. The CDR3 is CASSLGEGARQETQYF. The CDR3 DNA sequence: TGCGCCAGCAGCTTGGGGGAGGGGGCCCGCCAAGAGACCCAGTACTTC.

This chain connects TRBV7-2 to TRBJ2-5; TRBD1 might be the D (6 bases). The ends were cut back, 6 bases at V and 5 bases at J, with 13 bases in the middle. This CDR3 is built from 13 residues. Germline loops: CDR1 SGHTA, CDR2 FQGNSA. This CDR3 is CASSMGAGETQYF. In DNA, the CDR3 is TGTGCCAGCAGTATGGGGGCGGGCGAGACCCAGTACTTC. Supplemented by reference TRBV7-2 and TRBJ2-5, the full variable domain reads GAGVSQSPSNKVTEKGKDVELRCDPISGHTALYWYRQSLGQGLEFLIYFQGNSAPDKSGLPSDRFSAERTGGSVSTLTIQRTQQEDSAVYLCASSMGAGETQYFGPGTRLLVL.

The V and J genes are TRBV4-3 and TRBJ1-1; D is ambiguous. This CDR3 is 13 amino acids long. With 2 bases removed from V and 5 bases from J, the gap between germline ends came to 9 bases. Looked up from germline, CDR1 is LGHNA and CDR2 is YSLEER. The CDR3 nucleotides are TGCGCCAGCAGCCAACTTAGCCAAACTGAAGCTTTCTTT. Its protein product is CASSQLSQTEAFF.

The CDR3 protein is CASSTGGSGNTIYF. CDR3 in DNA: TGTGCCAGCAGTACAGGGGGGAGTGGAAACACCATATATTTT. The chain couples TRBV2 to TRBJ1-3; 8 bases map to TRBD1. The CDR3 runs 14 residues. Germline assignment: CDR1 SNHLY and CDR2 FYNNEI. V lost 5 bases to trimming and J lost 3 bases; unmatched junction nucleotides: 3.

In its sample, this clone was seen a few times. Given a much more abundant clone one base away, this may be a read error. The J gene is TRBJ1-4, the V gene TRBV6-5; 7 nucleotides match TRBD1. This CDR3 spans 14 amino acids. Germline V gene data show CDR1 as MNHEY and CDR2 as SVGAGI. Trimming removed 6 bases from V and 3 bases from J; junction bases left unmatched: 4. CDR3 loop: CASSPGQSNEKLFF. As DNA, the CDR3 is TGTGCCAGCAGCCCGGGACAGTCTAATGAAAAACTGTTTTTT.

V gene TRBV9 combines with J gene TRBJ2-6; D is undetermined. CDR1 and CDR2 from the germline V gene are SGDLS and YYNGEE. The CDR3 is made up of 15 amino acids. V gave up 0 bases and J gave up 0 bases, with 4 bases separating them. The CDR3 DNA follows: TGTGCCAGCAGCGTAGCTTTCTCTGGGGCCAACGTCCTGACTTTC. Protein sequence: CASSVAFSGANVLTF.

This clone has only a few counts. This chain joins TRBV6-5 and TRBJ1-4; a possible D gene is TRBD1 (6 bases). This CDR3 has 13 amino acids. Germline V gene sequence: CDR1 MNHEY, CDR2 SVGAGI. V was cut by 4 bases and J by 6 bases, with 9 bases left in between. CDR3 loop: CASSLRTDEKLFF. For the CDR3, the DNA is TGTGCCAGCAGTTTACGGACAGATGAAAAACTGTTTTTT.

As concerns this clone: This may be a read error, as it is one base from a much larger clone. The sample contains more than one DNA sequence encoding this CDR3. The chain links TRBV28 to TRBJ1-2; no clear D gene. CDR3 length: 14 amino acids. V was pared by 2 bases and J by 8 bases, with 15 bases between. The germline V gene has CDR1 MDHEN and CDR2 SYDVKM. The CDR3 reads CASSLEAHRGGYTF. In DNA, the CDR3 is TGTGCCAGCAGTTTAGAGGCCCACCGCGGGGGCTACACCTTC.